The rows below give T cell receptor beta chains drawn from one sample of a study of shared clonotypes between healthy human individuals. Some clones are missing from TCRdb's copy, which holds only in-frame ones; the method was immunoSEQ multiplex PCR. This sample has about a million clones, with approximately 75% found just once. Sequencing input: memory CD4+ T cells from PBMCs. The source of these receptors is a man younger than 30 in good health. Some clones in this sample may be carry-over from other donors' samples. CDR3s include the opening cysteine and the closing phenylalanine or tryptophan. D genes are given only for firm matches. Rows may omit the clone size; those that give it use once, few, many or a size class.

J gene	V gene	D gene	clone size	CDR3 DNA	CDR3 protein
TRBJ1-2	TRBV4-2	NA	few	TGTGCCAGCAGCCAAGGCTATGGCTACACCTTC	CASSQGYGYTF
TRBJ1-2	TRBV5-1	NA	NA	TGCGCCAGCAAAGTGGACGGGAACTATGGCTACACCTTC	CASKVDGNYGYTF
TRBJ2-1	TRBV18	TRBD2	many	TGTGCCAGCTCGGACGGGACTAGCGGGGCCTCGGGGAATGAGCAGTTCTTC	CASSDGTSGASGNEQFF
TRBJ1-1	TRBV2	TRBD1	many	TGTGCCAGCAGCGGGACAGGGTCTGAAGCTTTCTTT	CASSGTGSEAFF
TRBJ2-5	TRBV2	TRBD1	few	TGTGCCAGCAGCAACAGGGGATTCCAAGAGACCCAGTACTTC	CASSNRGFQETQYF
TRBJ1-2	TRBV28	NA	once	TGTGCCAGCAGTTTATGGCAGGCTAACGGTGGCTACACCTTC	CASSLWQANGGYTF
TRBJ2-3	TRBV9	TRBD2	NA	TGTGCCAGCAGCGAAGGGGGGTTAGCGGGAGGAACCACAGATACGCAGTATTTT	CASSEGGLAGGTTDTQYF
TRBJ1-5	TRBV25-1	NA	NA	TGTGCCAGCAGTGAACCAGGGGCACATCAGCCCCAGCATTTT	CASSEPGAHQPQHF
TRBJ2-7	TRBV7-9	NA	NA	TGTGCCAGCAGCTTAGTCTTCAGCAGGGGCACTTCCTACGAGCAGTACTTC	CASSLVFSRGTSYEQYF
TRBJ2-7	TRBV2	NA	NA	TGTGCCAGCAGATCTTCCTACGAGCAGTACTTC	CASRSSYEQYF
TRBJ1-2	TRBV25-1	TRBD1	NA	TGTGCCAGCAGCGAAGGGAGAGGGGGCGGTTATGGCTACACCTTC	CASSEGRGGGYGYTF
TRBJ2-3	TRBV11-2	TRBD2	NA	TGTGCCAGCAGCTTAGGGCGAGCGGGGACGTATTTT	CASSLGRAGTYF
TRBJ2-3	TRBV4-3	NA	NA	TGCGCCAGCAGCCAAGTATACTACTTCACAGATACGCAGTATTTT	CASSQVYYFTDTQYF
TRBJ1-5	TRBV27	TRBD1	once	TGTGCCAGCAGCTTAAACAGGGGCGGCAATCAGCCCCAGCATTTT	CASSLNRGGNQPQHF
TRBJ2-1	TRBV28	NA	NA	TGTGCCACCCAGAGGGGACCCTACAATGAGCAGTTCTTC	CATQRGPYNEQFF
TRBJ2-5	TRBV5-6	NA	NA	TGTGCCAGCAGCCAAGGACCAGCGAGGGAGACCCAGTACTTC	CASSQGPARETQYF
TRBJ2-1	TRBV19	NA	NA	TGTGCCAGTAGGTCTGTCGGCGGCAATGAGCAGTTCTTC	CASRSVGGNEQFF
TRBJ2-3	TRBV23-1	NA	NA	TGCGCCAGCAGTCAATCGACAGATACGCAGTATTTT	CASSQSTDTQYF
TRBJ2-7	TRBV18	TRBD1	NA	TGTGCCAGCTCACCCATCAGAGGACAGGGGGCGGACGAGCAGTACTTC	CASSPIRGQGADEQYF
TRBJ1-1	TRBV30	NA	NA	TGTGCCTGGAGTCCTGAAAACACTGAAGCTTTCTTT	CAWSPENTEAFF
TRBJ2-7	TRBV11-2	NA	NA	TGTGCCAGCAGCTTAGGGATCTCCTACGAGCAGTACTTC	CASSLGISYEQYF
TRBJ2-2	TRBV5-1	NA	NA	TGCGCCAGCAGCCTGACCAACACCGGGGAGCTGTTTTTT	CASSLTNTGELFF
TRBJ2-1	TRBV9	TRBD2	few	TGTGCCAGCAGCGCGGGACTAGCGGGAGGGATTCGTAATGAGCAGTTCTTC	CASSAGLAGGIRNEQFF
TRBJ1-3	TRBV5-6	TRBD1	NA	TGTGCCACCCGACAGGGACCCTCTGGAAACACCATATATTTT	CATRQGPSGNTIYF
TRBJ2-3	TRBV14	TRBD2	NA	TGTGCCAGCAGCCATCGCCTCGGACTAGCGGGAGGGCCTCCCAGCCCCACAGATACGCAGTATTTT	CASSHRLGLAGGPPSPTDTQYF
TRBJ1-2	TRBV5-1	NA	NA	TGCGCCAGCAGCTTGGAGGCGGGGGTGCGTGGCTACACCTTC	CASSLEAGVRGYTF
TRBJ1-2	TRBV27	NA	NA	TGTGCCAGCAGTTTAGGCCGGGACGGGACCCACTACACCTTC	CASSLGRDGTHYTF
TRBJ1-1	TRBV21-1	NA	NA	TGTGCCAGCAGCAAAAGGGACGCCCGACGGTGGACTGAAGCTTTCTTT	CASSKRDARRWTEAFF
TRBJ2-7	TRBV19	NA	NA	TGTGCCAGTAGTATTGAGGAGGGAGGTTCGGACGAGCAGTACTTC	CASSIEEGGSDEQYF
TRBJ2-7	TRBV28	NA	NA	TGTGCCAGCAGTTTTAATACCGGGAGTGGGACCTACGAGCAGTACTTC	CASSFNTGSGTYEQYF
TRBJ2-7	TRBV30	NA	NA	TGTGCCTGGAGTGTAGTGCCAGGGTTATTATCCTACGAGCAGTACTTC	CAWSVVPGLLSYEQYF
TRBJ1-1	TRBV10-1	TRBD1	NA	TGCGCCAGGAATCCGACAGGGGGCACTGAAGCTTTCTTT	CARNPTGGTEAFF
TRBJ2-4	TRBV28	TRBD1	NA	TGTGCCAGCAGTTTATACGGGACAGGGGGCGTAGCCAAAAACATTCAGTACTTC	CASSLYGTGGVAKNIQYF
TRBJ2-1	TRBV4-1	TRBD2	NA	TGCGCCAGCAGCCAAGTGAGGCTAGCGGGGACCCATGAGCAGTTCTTC	CASSQVRLAGTHEQFF
TRBJ2-5	TRBV19	NA	NA	TGTGCCAGTAGTATGAGTGACGGCCAAGAGACCCAGTACTTC	CASSMSDGQETQYF
TRBJ2-5	TRBV7-3	NA	NA	TGTGCCAGTTCCTTTGACGGGTTTAAGGGAGAGACCCAGTACTTC	CASSFDGFKGETQYF
TRBJ1-1	TRBV28	TRBD1	NA	TGTGCCAGCAGCCAGCCGGGACAGGCGAACACTGAAGCTTTCTTT	CASSQPGQANTEAFF
TRBJ1-5	TRBV23-1	TRBD1	once	TGCGCCAGCAGCGGACAGGGCCATCAGCCCCAGCATTTT	CASSGQGHQPQHF
TRBJ1-2	TRBV6-1	NA	NA	TGTGCCAGCAGTGAAGCCGGAGGGATCTATGGCTACACCTTC	CASSEAGGIYGYTF
TRBJ1-1	TRBV2	NA	many	TGTGCCAGCAGGGGGACGGGGGTGACTGAAGCTTTCTTT	CASRGTGVTEAFF
TRBJ2-1	TRBV9	NA	few	TGTGCCAGCAGCTTCCAAGACTTCAATGAGCAGTTCTTC	CASSFQDFNEQFF
TRBJ2-7	TRBV7-3	NA	NA	TGTGCCAGCAGCCCCGAGGGGAGACACACCTACGAGCAGTACTTC	CASSPEGRHTYEQYF
TRBJ1-5	TRBV28	NA	NA	TGTGCCAGCAGCAGAACAGGGATTCGAACGCAGCCCCAGCATTTT	CASSRTGIRTQPQHF
TRBJ2-5	TRBV7-2	TRBD2	NA	TGTGCCAGCAGCGCCGCGCGTGGGACTAGCGGGAGACGAGAGACCCAGTACTTC	CASSAARGTSGRRETQYF
TRBJ2-7	TRBV28	TRBD1	once	TGTGCCAGCAGTCACCGGGACAGGGCAGTCTACGAGCAGTACTTC	CASSHRDRAVYEQYF
TRBJ1-1	TRBV10-3	TRBD1	NA	TGTGCCACAAGGGGGCAGGAAGCTTTCTTT	CATRGQEAFF
TRBJ2-2	TRBV29-1	NA	NA	TGCAGCGTTTACGGGGTCACGGGCGGGGAGCTGTTTTTT	CSVYGVTGGELFF
TRBJ1-1	TRBV5-1	NA	NA	TGCGCCAGCAGCTTGGCCCAGACGGAAGCTTTCTTT	CASSLAQTEAFF
TRBJ2-3	TRBV25-1	TRBD1	NA	TGTGCCAGCAGTAAGGCAGGGGGCGCGGGCACAGATACGCAGTATTTT	CASSKAGGAGTDTQYF
TRBJ2-7	TRBV7-2	TRBD1	NA	TGTGCCAGCAGCGCAGGACAGGCCTCCTACGAGCAGTACTTC	CASSAGQASYEQYF
TRBJ2-7	TRBV5-1	TRBD1	few	TGCGCCAGCAGCCAGAGGACAGGGGTCGAGGACGAGCAGTACTTC	CASSQRTGVEDEQYF
TRBJ2-6	TRBV19	TRBD1	NA	TGTGCCAGTAGTCCAACAGGGGCGAGAAGCTCTGGGGCCAACGTCCTGACTTTC	CASSPTGARSSGANVLTF